This paragraph reports one T cell receptor beta chain. This CDR3 comprises 15 residues. Looked up from germline, CDR1 is MGHRA and CDR2 is YSYEKL. Trimming left V 0 bases short and J 6 bases short, with 14 bases between. This entry comes from a study of OX40 agonist ivuxolimab in advanced cancers. About the study: A male proportion of around 86% was recorded, with mean age around 60 years and range roughly 20 to 90. Participants could have had prior anti-PD-1, anti-PD-L1 or anti-CTLA-4 therapy, and less than 45% had some.

Sequencing used immunoSEQ multiplex PCR; TCRdb keeps in-frame clones, though not all of them. The table includes tens of thousands of clones, 85% to 90% detected once. The TCR comes from an adult with an advanced solid tumor such as melanoma, head and neck, liver or kidney cancer. Specimen: CD4+ or CD8+ T cells sorted from blood, collected in a trial of the OX40 agonist ivuxolimab. The V and J genes are TRBV4-1 and TRBJ1-2; a weak D match, TRBD1 (5 bases). CDR3 DNA sequence: TGCGCCAGCAGCCAAGACCCGGCAGGGAAGGATGGCTACACCTTC. Amino acids: CASSQDPAGKDGYTF.